Below, 8 T cell receptor beta chains from the same sample are listed, as sequenced in a study of blood T cells in healthy people across ages. Sample-barcoded 5' priming and a J-beta primer mix drove a second PCR of roughly 6 to 12 cycles. TCRdb itself ran the 5' RACE reads through MiXCR, one entry per CDR3 protein. The sample holds 650,000 to 900,000 distinct CDR3 sequences; approximately 59% are singletons and the top ten take 25% to 35%. The sample consisted of blood. The receptors stem from a man aged 30 to 39 in good health.

Written as DNA, the CDR3 is TGTGCCAGCAGTACCGTCACAGGGGGCCCCTACAATGAGCAGTTCTTC. The encoded protein is CASSTVTGGPYNEQFF. V usage is TRBV12-3 or TRBV12-4 and J usage is TRBJ2-1, with 9 bases lining up with TRBD1. Trimming took 5 bases from V and 2 from J; bases not matched to a gene: 7. The CDR3 has 16 amino acids.

CDR3 sequence reads: CASSQDLLAGAWEQYF. The CDR3 DNA sequence: TGTGCCAGCAGCCAAGATTTGCTAGCGGGGGCCTGGGAGCAGTACTTC. The chain couples TRBV4-2 to TRBJ2-7, with TRBD2 matching 10 bases. The germline CDR1 and CDR2 sequences are LGHNA and YNFKEQ. CDR3 size: 16 residues. V trimming: 0 bases; J trimming: 7 bases; junction bases outside the gene matches: 9.

This clonotype has just a few counts. The gene calls are TRBV15 and TRBJ2-5, with D tentatively TRBD2 (5 bases). Between the trimmed V and J ends, which lost 6 bases and 3 bases, there was a span of 14 bases. The CDR3 is made up of 14 amino acids. Germline loops: CDR1 LNHNV, CDR2 YYDKDF (reference sequence). CDR3 in amino acids: CATRGGREKETQYF. DNA for the CDR3: TGTGCCACCAGGGGCGGCCGGGAAAAAGAGACCCAGTACTTC.

This clonotype was detected only once. The junction differs from germline at one of its ends, possibly a read error. This sequence joins TRBV7-2 and TRBJ1-6; TRBD1 agrees at 8 bases. Germline V gene sequence: CDR1 SGHTA, CDR2 FQGNSA. The CDR3 extends over 16 amino acids. This chain's CDR3 is CASSLWAGGYNSPPHF. CDR3 DNA sequence: TGTGCCAGCAGCTTATGGGCAGGGGGCTATAATTCACCCCCCCACTTT.

The chain joins TRBV20-1 to TRBJ2-5, with a possible D match to TRBD2 (6 bases). The J call could be wrong; TRBJ2-7 is a better fit for the DNA end. CDR1 is DFQATT, CDR2 SNEGSKA, per germline (reference sequence). There are 14 residues in the CDR3. The CDR3 region has the DNA TGCAGTGCTAGGGCCGGAGGGGAAGGCTACGAGCAGTACTTC. Protein sequence: CSARAGGEGYEQYF.

This clonotype was seen a handful of times. The rearrangement joins TRBV7-2 to TRBJ2-6, with D uncertain. The CDR3 consists of 14 residues. V gave up 5 bases and J gave up 0 bases, with 5 bases separating them. CDR1 and CDR2 (germline): SGHTA, FQGNSA. The CDR3 is CASSVSSGANVLTF. CDR3 in DNA: TGTGCCAGCAGCGTGAGCTCTGGGGCCAACGTCCTGACTTTC.

A remark on this clonotype: This may be a read error, as it is one base from a much larger clone. V gene TRBV7-2 combines with J gene TRBJ2-7, with unresolved D. Germline-derived CDR1 and CDR2 are SGHTA and FQGNSA. V lost 5 bases to trimming and J lost 0 bases, with 8 bases between them. This CDR3 comprises 13 residues. The CDR3 DNA reads as TGTGCCAGCAGCCCCCCCGTCTCCTACGAGCAGTACTTC. Translating gives CASSPPVSYEQYF.

This chain joins TRBV13 and TRBJ1-1; possibly TRBD1 for D (6 bases). The CDR3 contains 15 residues. Trimming removed 2 bases at V and 4 bases at J, with 14 bases between. From germline, CDR1 is PRHDT and CDR2 FYEKMQ (reference sequence). CDR3 sequence reads: CASSLLRQAITEAFF. Here the CDR3 DNA reads TGTGCCAGCAGCTTATTGAGACAGGCCATCACTGAAGCTTTCTTT.